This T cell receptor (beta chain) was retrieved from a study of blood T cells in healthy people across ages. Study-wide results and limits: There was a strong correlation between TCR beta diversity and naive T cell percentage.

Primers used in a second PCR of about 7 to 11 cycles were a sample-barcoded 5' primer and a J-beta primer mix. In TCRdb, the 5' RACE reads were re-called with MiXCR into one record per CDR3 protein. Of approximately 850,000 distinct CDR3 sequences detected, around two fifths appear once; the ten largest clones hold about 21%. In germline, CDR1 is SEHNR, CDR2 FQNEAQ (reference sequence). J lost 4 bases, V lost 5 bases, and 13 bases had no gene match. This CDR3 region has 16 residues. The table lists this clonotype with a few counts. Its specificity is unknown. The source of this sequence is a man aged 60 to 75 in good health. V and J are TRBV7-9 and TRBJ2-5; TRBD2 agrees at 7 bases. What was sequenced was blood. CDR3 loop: CASSQRFSPGGETQYF. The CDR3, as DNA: TGTGCCAGCAGCCAAAGATTTAGCCCGGGGGGAGAGACCCAGTACTTC.